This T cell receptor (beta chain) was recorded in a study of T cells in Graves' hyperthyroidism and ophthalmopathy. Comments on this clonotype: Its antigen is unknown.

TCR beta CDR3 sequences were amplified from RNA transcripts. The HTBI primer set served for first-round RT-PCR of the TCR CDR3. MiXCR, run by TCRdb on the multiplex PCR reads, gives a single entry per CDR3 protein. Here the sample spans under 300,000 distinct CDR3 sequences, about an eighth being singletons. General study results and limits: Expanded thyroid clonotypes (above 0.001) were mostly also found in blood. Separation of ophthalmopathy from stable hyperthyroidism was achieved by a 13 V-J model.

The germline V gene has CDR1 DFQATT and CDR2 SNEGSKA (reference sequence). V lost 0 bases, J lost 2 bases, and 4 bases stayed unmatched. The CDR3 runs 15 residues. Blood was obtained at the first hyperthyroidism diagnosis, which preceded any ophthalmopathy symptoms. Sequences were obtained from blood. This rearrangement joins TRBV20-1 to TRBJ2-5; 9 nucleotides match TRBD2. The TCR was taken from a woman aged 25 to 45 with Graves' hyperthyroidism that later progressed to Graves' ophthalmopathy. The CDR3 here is CSARDWTSVQETQYF. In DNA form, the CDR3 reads TGCAGTGCTAGAGATTGGACTAGCGTTCAAGAGACCCAGTACTTC.